This T cell receptor (beta chain) was profiled in a study of neurological immune-mediated disorders. MiXCR was run by TCRdb on the 5' RACE reads, yielding one entry per CDR3 protein. The table shows 70,000 to 95,000 distinct CDR3 sequences, with roughly 15% occurring only once. The unsorted libraries had their origin in 2 million PBMCs stored at -80 C. This clonotype was seen at least ten times. From germline, CDR1 is MRHNA and CDR2 SNTAGT. This CDR3 has 15 amino acids. Trimming took 4 bases from V and 8 from J, leaving 18 bases between them. The receptor's source is a woman aged 40 to 50 in good health. Material for sequencing was PBMCs. The V and J genes are TRBV6-4 and TRBJ2-1; D perhaps matches TRBD2 (6 bases). The chain's CDR3 is CASSADPAGLDEQFF. Written as DNA, the CDR3 is TGTGCCAGCAGTGCCGACCCGGCGGGGTTGGATGAGCAGTTCTTC.